The 10 T cell receptor beta chains below all came from one sample that was sequenced in a study of CD8+ T cells in alopecia areata. Treatment meaning: oral pan-JAK inhibitor, 5-10 mg twice daily. Isolated RNA was reverse transcribed into cDNA used as the sequencing template. The data were produced by immunoSEQ multiplex PCR, yet TCRdb's version contains in-frame clones alone and is incomplete. There are approximately 200,000 clones in the sample; 55% to 70% occur only once, and about 5.1% lies in the top ten. The specimen comprised CD4+ T cells sorted from blood, sampled at week 24, from a patient treated with tofacitinib. These receptors were taken from a human donor with alopecia areata.

The chain is built from TRBV7-2 and TRBJ1-2, with 8 bases lining up with TRBD1. The CDR3 spans 14 residues. Germline V lookup: CDR1 SGHTA, CDR2 FQGNSA. Trimming removed 6 bases from V and 8 bases from J; junction bases left unmatched: 11. CDR3 in DNA: TGTGCCAGCAGTCCCGGGACAGGTCCTATCGGCTACACCTTC. Encoded protein: CASSPGTGPIGYTF.

This clone was seen once. V is TRBV9 and J is TRBJ1-2; D possibly corresponds to TRBD1 (5 bases). Between the trimmed V and J ends, which lost 4 bases and 4 bases, there was a span of 14 bases. Germline CDR1 is SGDLS and CDR2 is YYNGEE. This CDR3 is built from 14 residues. The CDR3 reads CASSQDIPTYGYTF. The CDR3 region has the DNA TGTGCCAGCAGCCAGGACATTCCGACCTATGGCTACACCTTC.

The rearrangement joins TRBV19 to TRBJ2-1, with 10 bases that match TRBD1. V lost 8 bases to trimming and J lost 6 bases; unmatched junction nucleotides: 10. The CDR3 length is 15 residues. Germline CDR1 and CDR2: LNHDA and SQIVND (reference sequence). The CDR3 DNA follows: TGTGCCAGTCACCCGGGGACAGGGGAAATCAATGAGCAGTTCTTC. This translates into CASHPGTGEINEQFF. Full variable domain (missing parts from reference TRBV19 and TRBJ2-1): DGGITQSPKYLFRKEGQNVTLSCEQNLNHDAMYWYRQDPGQGLRLIYYSQIVNDFQKGDIAEGYSVSREKKESFPLTVTSAQKNPTAFYLCASHPGTGEINEQFFGPGTRLTVL.

This clone was recorded a few times. The chain has TRBV29-1 and TRBJ2-3; TRBD2 matches at 7 bases. Per germline, CDR1 SQVTM and CDR2 ANQGSEA. The V gene end was trimmed by 6 bases and the J gene end by 1 base; junction bases not matched to a gene: 10. The CDR3 is 15 residues long. CDR3 nucleotides: TGCAGCGTGGGACGAGCGGGGACCCGCACAGATACGCAGTATTTT. This gives the protein CSVGRAGTRTDTQYF.

CDR3 DNA: TGTGCCAGCAGCCCGCTGACAGGGGGCTCTGGCTACACCTTC. Protein: CASSPLTGGSGYTF. V gene TRBV7-8 combines with J gene TRBJ1-2; 10 nucleotides align to TRBD1. Trimming at V came to 5 bases and at J to 7 bases, leaving 7 bases not matched to a gene. In germline, CDR1 is SGHVS, CDR2 FQNEAQ. The CDR3 totals 14 residues.

The rearrangement uses TRBV2 and TRBJ2-4, with unresolved D. V lost 3 bases to trimming and J lost 15 bases, with 12 bases between them. The CDR3 loop spans 11 amino acids. Looked up from germline, CDR1 is SNHLY and CDR2 is FYNNEI. CDR3 loop: CASSDEYMRYF. The CDR3, as DNA: TGTGCCAGCAGTGATGAATATATGAGGTACTTC.

To note about this clone: This same CDR3 is encoded by further DNA sequences in the sample. This rearrangement joins TRBV5-1 to TRBJ2-5; D gene ambiguous. V gave up 0 bases and J gave up 2 bases, with 2 bases separating them. Germline loops: CDR1 SGHRS, CDR2 YFSETQ. The CDR3 is 12 amino acids. CDR3 region: CASSLGQETQYF. The CDR3 DNA sequence: TGCGCCAGCAGCTTGGGACAAGAGACCCAGTACTTC.

This chain links TRBV29-1 with TRBJ1-1; D ambiguous. V was cut by 3 bases and J by 2 bases, with 10 bases left in between. This CDR3 has 13 residues. The germline V gene encodes CDR1 SQVTM and CDR2 ANQGSEA. In nucleotides, the CDR3 is TGCAGCGTTGACAGGACCTACAACACTGAAGCTTTCTTT. Its protein is CSVDRTYNTEAFF. Based on the CDR3 plus reference TRBV29-1 and TRBJ1-1, the full variable domain is SAVISQKPSRDICQRGTSLTIQCQVDSQVTMMFWYRQQPGQSLTLIATANQGSEATYESGFVIDKFPISRPNLTFSTLTVSNMSPEDSSIYLCSVDRTYNTEAFFGQGTRLTVV.

The chain is built from TRBV30 and TRBJ2-7; perhaps D is TRBD1 or TRBD2 (5 bases each). The CDR3 runs 14 residues. The germline gives CDR1 GTSNPN, CDR2 SVGIG (reference sequence). CDR3 in DNA: TGTGCTTATCTCCGGGGCAGGCTTGCCTACGAGCAGTACTTC. The encoded protein is CAYLRGRLAYEQYF.

The rearrangement links TRBV4-3 to TRBJ2-5, with D perhaps TRBD1 or TRBD2 (5 bases each). Per germline, CDR1 LGHNA and CDR2 YSLEER. V dropped 2 bases and J dropped 4 bases, with 14 bases sitting between them. This CDR3 comprises 15 residues. The CDR3 reads CASSQRTTGRETQYF. DNA of the CDR3: TGCGCCAGCAGCCAAAGGACAACGGGAAGAGAGACCCAGTACTTC.